This T cell receptor (beta chain) was recovered during a study of cytomegalovirus exposure and HLA in healthy donors. The validation cohort, a group of 120 or so subjects, included the donors and was separate from the approximately 650-subject first cohort. Points on this clone: Antigen specificity is unknown.

The germline V gene encodes CDR1 SGDLS and CDR2 YYNGEE. This CDR3 is 15 amino acids long. V shed 2 bases and J 6 bases; nucleotides not matched to a gene: 9. Study-level points and caveats: Most TCR sequences were uncommon, yet certain public TCRs appeared in many donors. It was reportedly the case that the classifier diagnosed cytomegalovirus status with high specificity and sensitivity. TCR beta chains numbering about 160 were designated cytomegalovirus-associated.

Some clones are missing from TCRdb's copy, which holds only in-frame ones; the method was immunoSEQ multiplex PCR. Of approximately 73,000 clones in the sample, about 95% were seen once. This receptor was obtained from a man aged 18 to 30 in good health and CMV-seronegative. Sequencing was performed on PBMCs. The V gene is TRBV9, the J gene TRBJ2-7; 9 bases are a match to TRBD2. CDR3 loop: CASSVSGGPPGEQYF. The CDR3 coding sequence is TGTGCCAGCAGCGTTAGCGGGGGACCTCCCGGCGAGCAGTACTTC. Filled out from reference TRBV9 and TRBJ2-7, the complete variable domain reads DSGVTQTPKHLITATGQRVTLRCSPRSGDLSVYWYQQSLDQGLQFLIQYYNGEERAKGNILERFSAQQFPDLHSELNLSSLELGDSALYFCASSVSGGPPGEQYFGPGTRLTVT.